Sequencing of this T cell receptor beta chain was carried out in a study of T cells in Graves' hyperthyroidism and ophthalmopathy. Study details: Specimen type is peripheral blood, collected at initial diagnosis prior to any treatment.

Diagnostic assessment was based on clinical symptoms, serum thyroxine and TRAb, thyroid ultrasound and orbital computed tomography. TCR beta CDR3 region amplification was performed from RNA transcripts. An initial round of RT-PCR targeting the TCR CDR3 relied on the HTBI primer set. TCRdb re-called the multiplex PCR reads with MiXCR, one entry per CDR3 protein. The sample carries 560,000 or so distinct CDR3 sequences, about 20% recorded once. Germline-derived CDR1 and CDR2 are MNHNY and SVGAGI (reference sequence). CDR3 length: 15 residues. V was pared by 0 bases and J by 0 bases, with 8 bases between. A few counts support this clonotype. Its specificity is not known. Broader study findings: Blood held most thyroid clonotypes expanded above 0.001 frequency.

The TCR was taken from a man aged 35 to 55 with Graves' ophthalmopathy. V usage is TRBV6-6 and J usage is TRBJ1-1, with D hard to call. The sequenced sample consisted of blood. CDR3 nucleotide sequence: TGTGCCAGCAGTTACTCTTCGGGATTGAACACTGAAGCTTTCTTT. Its translation is CASSYSSGLNTEAFF.